This TCR beta chain was observed in a study of blood T cells in healthy people across ages. Study-wide results and caveats: One million T cells yielded diversity estimates that were considered underestimates.

This clonotype was picked up many times. Its antigen is not known. Per germline, CDR1 MNHEY and CDR2 SVGEGT. The CDR3 extends over 14 amino acids. V lost 0 bases to trimming and J lost 5 bases, with 11 bases between them. Then a second PCR, running roughly 6 to 12 cycles, was carried out with a sample-barcoded 5' primer and a J-beta primer mix. One entry per CDR3 protein, called by TCRdb with MiXCR from the 5' RACE reads. The data contain 700,000 to 850,000 distinct CDR3 sequences, under 40% of them seen just once; the ten biggest clones take up 10% to 15%. The specimen sequenced was blood. The TCR comes from a man aged 18 to 30 in good health. This chain uses TRBV6-2 or TRBV6-3 with TRBJ2-7; D gene ambiguous. The CDR3: CASSYSTQRNEQYF. The CDR3 region has the DNA TGTGCCAGCAGTTACTCGACACAGAGGAACGAGCAGTACTTC.